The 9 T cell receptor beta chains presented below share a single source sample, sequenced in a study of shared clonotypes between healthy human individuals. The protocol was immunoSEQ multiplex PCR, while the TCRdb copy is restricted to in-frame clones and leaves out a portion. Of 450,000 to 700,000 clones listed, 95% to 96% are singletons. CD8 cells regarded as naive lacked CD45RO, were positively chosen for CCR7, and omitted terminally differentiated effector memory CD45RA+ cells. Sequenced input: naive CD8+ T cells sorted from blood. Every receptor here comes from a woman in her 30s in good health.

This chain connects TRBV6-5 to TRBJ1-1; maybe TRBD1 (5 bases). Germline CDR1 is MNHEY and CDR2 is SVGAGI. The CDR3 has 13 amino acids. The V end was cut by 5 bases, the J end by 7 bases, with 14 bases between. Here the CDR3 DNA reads TGTGCCAGCAGTCAGCCCGACAGTCTTGAAGCTTTCTTT. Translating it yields CASSQPDSLEAFF.

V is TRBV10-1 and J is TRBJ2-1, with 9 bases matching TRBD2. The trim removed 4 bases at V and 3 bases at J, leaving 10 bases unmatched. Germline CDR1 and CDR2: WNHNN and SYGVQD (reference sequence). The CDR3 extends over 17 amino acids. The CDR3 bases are TGCGCCAGCAGTGCCCGAAGTGGACTAGCGCTCTACAATGAGCAGTTCTTC. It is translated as CASSARSGLALYNEQFF.

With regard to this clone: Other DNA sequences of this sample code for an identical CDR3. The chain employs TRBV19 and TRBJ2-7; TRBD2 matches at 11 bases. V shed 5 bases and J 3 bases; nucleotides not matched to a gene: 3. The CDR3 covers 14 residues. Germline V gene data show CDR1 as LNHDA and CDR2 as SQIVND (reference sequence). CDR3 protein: CASSPGLAVYEQYF. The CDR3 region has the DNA TGTGCCAGTAGTCCGGGACTAGCGGTCTACGAGCAGTACTTC.

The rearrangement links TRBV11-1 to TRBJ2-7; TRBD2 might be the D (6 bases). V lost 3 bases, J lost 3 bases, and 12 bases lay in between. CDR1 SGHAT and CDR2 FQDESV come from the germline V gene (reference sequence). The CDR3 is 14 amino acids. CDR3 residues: CASSLAGQVYEQYF. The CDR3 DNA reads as TGTGCCAGCAGCTTGGCGGGGCAGGTCTACGAGCAGTACTTC.

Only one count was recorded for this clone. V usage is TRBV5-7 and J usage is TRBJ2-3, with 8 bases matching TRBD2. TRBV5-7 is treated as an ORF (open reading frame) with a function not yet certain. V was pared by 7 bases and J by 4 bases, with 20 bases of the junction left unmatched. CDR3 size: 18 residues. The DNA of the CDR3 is TGTGCCAGCTTAACGGGGGGGCAGGGTAGCCTGGCGGCAGATACGCAGTATTTT. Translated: CASLTGGQGSLAADTQYF.

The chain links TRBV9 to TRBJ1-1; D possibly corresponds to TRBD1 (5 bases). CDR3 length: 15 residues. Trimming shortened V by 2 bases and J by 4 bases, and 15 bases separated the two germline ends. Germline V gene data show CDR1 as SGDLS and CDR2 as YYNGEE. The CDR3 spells CASSVGAVQSTEAFF. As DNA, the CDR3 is TGTGCCAGCAGCGTCGGGGCAGTTCAAAGCACTGAAGCTTTCTTT.

Here the CDR3 reads CASSIDAGVNEQYF. CDR3 DNA sequence: TGTGCCAGTAGTATAGATGCGGGAGTAAACGAGCAGTACTTC. The V gene is TRBV19, the J gene TRBJ2-7, with 7 bases identical to TRBD2. This CDR3 has 14 amino acids. Germline lookup yields CDR1 LNHDA and CDR2 SQIVND (reference sequence). With V trimmed by 0 bases and J by 5 bases, 4 bases remained unmatched.

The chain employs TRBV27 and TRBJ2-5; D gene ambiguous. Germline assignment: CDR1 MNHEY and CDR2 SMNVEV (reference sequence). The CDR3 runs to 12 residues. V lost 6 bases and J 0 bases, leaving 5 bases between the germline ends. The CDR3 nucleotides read TGTGCCAGCAGGCTAAACCAAGAGACCCAGTACTTC. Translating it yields CASRLNQETQYF.

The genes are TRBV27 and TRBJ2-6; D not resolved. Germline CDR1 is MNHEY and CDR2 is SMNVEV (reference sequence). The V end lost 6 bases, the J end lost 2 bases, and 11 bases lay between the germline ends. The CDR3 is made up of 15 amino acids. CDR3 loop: CASSPSEAGANVLTF. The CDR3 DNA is TGTGCCAGCAGCCCTTCCGAGGCTGGGGCCAACGTCCTGACTTTC.